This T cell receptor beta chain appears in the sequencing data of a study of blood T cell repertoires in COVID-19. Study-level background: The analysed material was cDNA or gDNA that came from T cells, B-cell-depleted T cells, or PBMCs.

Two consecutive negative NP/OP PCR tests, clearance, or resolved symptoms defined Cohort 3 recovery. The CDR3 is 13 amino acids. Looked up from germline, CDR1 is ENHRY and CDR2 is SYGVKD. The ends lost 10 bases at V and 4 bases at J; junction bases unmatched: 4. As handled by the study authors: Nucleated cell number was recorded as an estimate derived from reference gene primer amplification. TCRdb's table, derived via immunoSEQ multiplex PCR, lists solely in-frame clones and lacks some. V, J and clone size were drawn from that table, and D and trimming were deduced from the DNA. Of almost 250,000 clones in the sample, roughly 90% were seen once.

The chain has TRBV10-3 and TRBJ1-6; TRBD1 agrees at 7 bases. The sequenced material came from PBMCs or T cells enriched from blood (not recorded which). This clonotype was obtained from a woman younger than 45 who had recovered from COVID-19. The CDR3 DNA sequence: TGTGCCAGCCACAGGGGTTATAATTCACCCCTCCACTTT. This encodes CASHRGYNSPLHF.